This TCR beta chain comes out of a study of T cell responses to AZD1222 COVID-19 vaccine. The study's findings and limits: Researchers report vaccine-associated CD4 TCRs spanning spike, with dominance at 160-218 and 743-854. Clonal diversity may have been underestimated, and the donors were mostly white British, with more females than males.

As concerns this clone: Its cognate antigen is unknown.

This CDR3 region has 15 residues. Germline V gene data show CDR1 as MDHEN and CDR2 as SYDVKM. The ends were cut back, 5 bases at V and 4 bases at J, with 17 bases in the middle. TCRdb keeps only in-frame clones here, not all; method: immunoSEQ multiplex PCR. The sample gives about 120,000 clones, about 90% of which show up once; around 14% is in the top ten. Source: peripheral blood, taken on day 0 of AZD1222 vaccination. The chain has TRBV28 and TRBJ1-1; D might be TRBD1 (5 bases). This TCR was sampled from an adult in good health. CDR3 sequence reads: CASSLYTRGPTEAFF. The CDR3 nucleotides read TGTGCCAGCAGTCTCTACACGAGGGGACCCACTGAAGCTTTCTTT. Complete variable domain (other parts from reference TRBV28 and TRBJ1-1): DVKVTQSSRYLVKRTGEKVFLECVQDMDHENMFWYRQDPGLGLRLIYFSYDVKMKEKGDIPEGYSVSREKKERFSLILESASTNQTSMYLCASSLYTRGPTEAFFGQGTRLTVV.